The 10 T cell receptor beta chains in this list originate from one sample, sequenced in a study of molecular identifiers for immune sequencing clone quantification. TCRdb redid the calling of the PCR reads with MiXCR, one entry per CDR3 protein. The sample lists nearly 650,000 distinct CDR3 sequences, roughly 23% seen once, with 0.75% to 0.8% in the top ten. Sequencing was performed on naive CD8+ T cells from blood, with Jurkat cell RNA spiked in. Described subset: FACS-sorted CD8+CD4-CCR7+CD45RA+ naive T cells. These receptors were taken from a human donor in good health. Some libraries in this study had Jurkat cell RNA spiked in.

The rearrangement links TRBV6-2 or TRBV6-3 to TRBJ2-1; D not resolved. The CDR3 contains 13 residues. The germline V gene encodes CDR1 MNHEY and CDR2 SVGEGT. Between the trimmed V and J ends, which lost 1 base and 6 bases, there was a span of 7 bases. The CDR3 region has the DNA TGTGCCAGCAGTTACTTTGACGGCAATGAGCAGTTCTTC. Protein product: CASSYFDGNEQFF.

This clonotype was detected a few times. At one of its ends the junction is not consistent with the germline gene, which may arise from a read error. The chain employs TRBV9 and TRBJ2-3, with 9 nucleotides matching TRBD2. Germline V gene sequence: CDR1 SGDLS, CDR2 YYNGEE. The CDR3 sequence is 15 residues long. The CDR3 here is CASGVAGVSTDTQYF. The CDR3 DNA reads TGTGCCAGCGGCGTAGCGGGAGTAAGCACAGATACGCAGTATTTT.

The chain uses TRBV19 and TRBJ2-7, with 11 bases matching TRBD2. The ends lost 4 bases at V and 2 bases at J; junction bases unmatched: 4. This CDR3 is built from 15 residues. Germline CDR1 and CDR2: LNHDA and SQIVND (reference sequence). The CDR3, as DNA: TGTGCCAGTAGTAAATCGACTAGCGGGGCCTACGAGCAGTACTTC. Its translation is CASSKSTSGAYEQYF.

This clonotype occurred a few times. J is TRBJ1-1 and V is TRBV27; tentatively, D is TRBD1 (6 bases). Per germline, CDR1 MNHEY and CDR2 SMNVEV (reference sequence). Between the trimmed V and J ends, which lost 8 bases and 3 bases, there was a span of 13 bases. CDR3 length: 13 residues. CDR3 in amino acids: CASRQGSYTEAFF. Here the CDR3 DNA reads TGTGCCAGCCGCCAGGGGTCATACACTGAAGCTTTCTTT.

This clonotype was counted between two and nine times. The V and J genes are TRBV30 and TRBJ2-7; 9 bases match TRBD1. The CDR3 contains 15 residues. The J segment lost 2 bases and the V segment lost 4 bases, leaving 9 bases of the junction unmatched. Germline V gives CDR1 GTSNPN, CDR2 SVGIG (reference sequence). The chain's CDR3 is CAWTPRTGATYEQYF. DNA for the CDR3: TGTGCCTGGACTCCAAGGACAGGGGCCACCTACGAGCAGTACTTC.

A note on this clonotype: The conserved final phenylalanine or tryptophan is absent from the CDR3, which likely points to a read error. The rearrangement joins TRBV19 to TRBJ2-5, with no clear D. V lost 6 bases and J lost 4, with 15 bases in between. There are 14 residues in the CDR3. Germline V CDR1 and CDR2: LNHDA, SQIVND (reference sequence). The CDR3 DNA sequence: TGTGCCAGTAGCTCCGACTTCCAAGGAGAGACCCAGTACTCC. It is translated as CASSSDFQGETQYS.

This sequence joins TRBV12-3 or TRBV12-4 and TRBJ2-5; D is perhaps TRBD2 (5 bases). This CDR3 is 14 amino acids long. V lost 5 bases and J lost 0, with 10 bases in between. CDR3 sequence (DNA): TGTGCCAGCAGTCCCGGGATATACCAAGAGACCCAGTACTTC. Translating it yields CASSPGIYQETQYF.

Only a few counts were recorded for this clonotype. This chain connects TRBV29-1 to TRBJ2-1, with 11 bases fitting TRBD2. The trim removed 7 bases at V and 8 bases at J, leaving 16 bases unmatched. The CDR3 runs to 16 residues. Germline CDR1 is SQVTM and CDR2 is ANQGSEA. DNA for the CDR3: TGCAGCGCCACCAATATGACTAGCGGGGTGGGGGATGAGCAGTTCTTC. Its translation: CSATNMTSGVGDEQFF.

As regards this clonotype: A clone one base away is much larger, so this may be a read error. The chain joins TRBV7-2 to TRBJ2-2; TRBD2 matches at 12 bases. The CDR3 is 17 residues long. Germline trimming cut 7 bases from V and 1 base from J; bases unmatched to any gene: 7. Germline CDR1 and CDR2: SGHTA and FQGNSA. CDR3 region: CASNSRTSGVNTGELFF. In DNA, the CDR3 is TGTGCCAGCAACTCCCGGACTAGCGGGGTGAACACCGGGGAGCTGTTTTTT.

This clonotype was seen ten or more times. The genes are TRBV28 and TRBJ1-5; no definite D call. The CDR3 contains 14 residues. Per germline, CDR1 MDHEN and CDR2 SYDVKM. Deletions cut 3 bases from V and 0 bases from J, with 6 bases between. The CDR3: CASSFYDSNQPQHF. The CDR3, as DNA: TGTGCCAGCAGTTTCTATGATAGCAATCAGCCCCAGCATTTT.